This T cell receptor (beta chain) emerged from a study of control samples from healthy donors and cancer patients. The CDR3 extends over 13 amino acids. Trimming cost V 8 bases and J 4 bases, with 15 bases left between them. The assay was immunoSEQ multiplex PCR, and TCRdb's table has in-frame clones only and misses some. The sample lists some 120,000 clones, 75% to 95% occurring once. The clonotype comes from a man between 18 and 35 years old in good health. V gene TRBV12-3 or TRBV12-4 combines with J gene TRBJ2-7, with D maybe TRBD1 (6 bases). Source material: blood. CDR3 protein: CASGSTQGYEQYF. The CDR3 coding sequence is TGTGCCAGCGGCTCAACCCAGGGGTACGAGCAGTACTTC.